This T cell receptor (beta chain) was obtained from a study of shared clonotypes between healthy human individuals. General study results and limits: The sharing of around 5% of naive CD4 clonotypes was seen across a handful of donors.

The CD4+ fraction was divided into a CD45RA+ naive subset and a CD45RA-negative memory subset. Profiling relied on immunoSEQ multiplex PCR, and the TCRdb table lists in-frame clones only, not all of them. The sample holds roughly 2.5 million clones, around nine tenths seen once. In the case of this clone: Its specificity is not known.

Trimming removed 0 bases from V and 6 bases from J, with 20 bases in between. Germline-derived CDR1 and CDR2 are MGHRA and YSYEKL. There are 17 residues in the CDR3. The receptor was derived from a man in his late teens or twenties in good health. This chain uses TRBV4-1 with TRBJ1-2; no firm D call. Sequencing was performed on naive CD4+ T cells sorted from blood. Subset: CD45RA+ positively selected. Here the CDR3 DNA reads TGCGCCAGCAGCCAAGAAAGTAGTTCGGTCCGCGGGGATGGCTACACCTTC. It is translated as CASSQESSSVRGDGYTF.